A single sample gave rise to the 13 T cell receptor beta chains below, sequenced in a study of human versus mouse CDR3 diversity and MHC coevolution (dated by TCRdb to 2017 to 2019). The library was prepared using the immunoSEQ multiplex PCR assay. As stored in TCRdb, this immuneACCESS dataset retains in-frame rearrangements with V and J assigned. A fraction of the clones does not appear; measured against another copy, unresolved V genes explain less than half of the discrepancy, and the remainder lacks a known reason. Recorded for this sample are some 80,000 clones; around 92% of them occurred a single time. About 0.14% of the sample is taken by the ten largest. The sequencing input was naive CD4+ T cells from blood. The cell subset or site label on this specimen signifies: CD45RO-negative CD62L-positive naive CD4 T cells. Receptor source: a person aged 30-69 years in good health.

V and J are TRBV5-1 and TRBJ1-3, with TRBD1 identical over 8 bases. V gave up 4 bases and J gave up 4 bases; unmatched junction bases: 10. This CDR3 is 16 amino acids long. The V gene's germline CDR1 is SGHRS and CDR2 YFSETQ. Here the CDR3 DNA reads TGCGCCAGCAGCCCCCCGATTACAGGGGGAGGAAACACCATATATTTT. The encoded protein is CASSPPITGGGNTIYF.

As DNA, the CDR3 is TGTGCCAGCTGCCCGGGGAGCGCCTACAATGAGCAGTTCTTC. It translates to CASCPGSAYNEQFF. V gene TRBV6-5 combines with J gene TRBJ2-1, with D possibly TRBD2 on 5 matching bases. CDR3 length: 14 amino acids. The V gene's germline CDR1 is MNHEY and CDR2 SVGAGI. V shed 8 bases and J shed 2 bases, with 13 bases lying between them.

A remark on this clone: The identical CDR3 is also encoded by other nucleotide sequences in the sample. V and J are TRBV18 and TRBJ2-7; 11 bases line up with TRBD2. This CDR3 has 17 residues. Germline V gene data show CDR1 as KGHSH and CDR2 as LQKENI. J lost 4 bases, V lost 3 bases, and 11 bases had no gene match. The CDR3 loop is CASSPLAGGLFSYEQYF. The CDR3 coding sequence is TGTGCCAGCTCACCTCTAGCGGGGGGCCTTTTCTCTTACGAGCAGTACTTC.

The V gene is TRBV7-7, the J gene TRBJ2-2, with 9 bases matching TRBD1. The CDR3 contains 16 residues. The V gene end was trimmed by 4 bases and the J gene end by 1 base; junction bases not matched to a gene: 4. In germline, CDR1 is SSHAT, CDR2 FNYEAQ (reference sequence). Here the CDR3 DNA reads TGTGCCAGCAGCTATGGACAGGGGAGGAACACCGGGGAGCTGTTTTTT. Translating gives CASSYGQGRNTGELFF.

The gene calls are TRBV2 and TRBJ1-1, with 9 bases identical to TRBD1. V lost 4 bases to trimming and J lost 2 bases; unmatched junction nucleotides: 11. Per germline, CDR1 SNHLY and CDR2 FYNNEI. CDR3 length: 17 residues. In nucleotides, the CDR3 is TGTGCCAGCAGTGGCGCCTCCGGACAGGGGTTAAACACTGAAGCTTTCTTT. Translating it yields CASSGASGQGLNTEAFF. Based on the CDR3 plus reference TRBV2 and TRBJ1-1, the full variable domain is EPEVTQTPSHQVTQMGQEVILRCVPISNHLYFYWYRQILGQKVEFLVSFYNNEISEKSEIFDDQFSVERPDGSNFTLKIRSTKLEDSAMYFCASSGASGQGLNTEAFFGQGTRLTVV.

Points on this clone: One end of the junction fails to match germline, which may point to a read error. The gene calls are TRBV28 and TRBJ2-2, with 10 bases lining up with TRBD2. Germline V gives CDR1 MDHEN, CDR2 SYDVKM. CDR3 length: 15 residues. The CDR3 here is CASILAGGNTGELFF. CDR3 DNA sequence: TGTGCCAGCATTTTAGCGGGGGGGAACACCGGGGAGCTGTTTTTT.

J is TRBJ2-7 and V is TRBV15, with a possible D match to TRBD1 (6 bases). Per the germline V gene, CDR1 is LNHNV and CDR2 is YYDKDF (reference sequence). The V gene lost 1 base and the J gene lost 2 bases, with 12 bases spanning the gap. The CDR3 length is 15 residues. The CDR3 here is CATSRGQDSPYEQYF. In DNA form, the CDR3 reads TGTGCCACCAGCAGAGGACAGGATTCTCCCTACGAGCAGTACTTC.

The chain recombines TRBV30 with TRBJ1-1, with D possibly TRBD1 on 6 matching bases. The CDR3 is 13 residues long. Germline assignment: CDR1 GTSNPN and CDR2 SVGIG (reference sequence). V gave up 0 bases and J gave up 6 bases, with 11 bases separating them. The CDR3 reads CAWSVNRVAEAFF. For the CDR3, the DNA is TGTGCCTGGAGTGTCAACAGGGTCGCTGAAGCTTTCTTT.

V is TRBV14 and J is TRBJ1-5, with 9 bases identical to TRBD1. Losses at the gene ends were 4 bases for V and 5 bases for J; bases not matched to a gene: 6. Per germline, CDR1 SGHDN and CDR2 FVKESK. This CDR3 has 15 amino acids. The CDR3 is CASSRQRTGDQPQHF. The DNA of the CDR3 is TGTGCCAGCAGCCGGCAGCGGACAGGGGATCAGCCCCAGCATTTT.

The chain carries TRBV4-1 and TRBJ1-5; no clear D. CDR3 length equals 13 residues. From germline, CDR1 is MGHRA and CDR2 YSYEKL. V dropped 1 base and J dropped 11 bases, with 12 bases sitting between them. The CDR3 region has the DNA TGCGCCAGCAGCCAAGTTACCAAGGGAGCCCAGCATTTT. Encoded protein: CASSQVTKGAQHF.

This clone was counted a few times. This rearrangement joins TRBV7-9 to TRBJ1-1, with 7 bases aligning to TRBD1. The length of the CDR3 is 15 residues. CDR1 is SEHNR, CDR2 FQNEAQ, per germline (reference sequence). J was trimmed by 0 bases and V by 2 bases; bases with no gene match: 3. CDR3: CASSLNGQVNTEAFF. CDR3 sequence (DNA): TGTGCCAGCAGCTTAAACGGACAGGTGAACACTGAAGCTTTCTTT.

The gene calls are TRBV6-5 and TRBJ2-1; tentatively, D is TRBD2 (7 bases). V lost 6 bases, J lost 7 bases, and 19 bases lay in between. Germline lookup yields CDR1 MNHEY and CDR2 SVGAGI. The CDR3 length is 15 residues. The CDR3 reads CASSRGGRLGNEQFF. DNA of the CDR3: TGTGCCAGCAGCCGCGGGGGCCGACTTGGGAATGAGCAGTTCTTC.

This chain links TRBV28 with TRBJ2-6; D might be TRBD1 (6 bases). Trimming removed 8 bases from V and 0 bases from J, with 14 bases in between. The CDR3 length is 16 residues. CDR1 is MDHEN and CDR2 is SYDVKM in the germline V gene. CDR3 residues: CASGGSSGSGANVLTF. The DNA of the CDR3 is TGTGCCAGCGGGGGCAGTTCGGGCTCTGGGGCCAACGTCCTGACTTTC.